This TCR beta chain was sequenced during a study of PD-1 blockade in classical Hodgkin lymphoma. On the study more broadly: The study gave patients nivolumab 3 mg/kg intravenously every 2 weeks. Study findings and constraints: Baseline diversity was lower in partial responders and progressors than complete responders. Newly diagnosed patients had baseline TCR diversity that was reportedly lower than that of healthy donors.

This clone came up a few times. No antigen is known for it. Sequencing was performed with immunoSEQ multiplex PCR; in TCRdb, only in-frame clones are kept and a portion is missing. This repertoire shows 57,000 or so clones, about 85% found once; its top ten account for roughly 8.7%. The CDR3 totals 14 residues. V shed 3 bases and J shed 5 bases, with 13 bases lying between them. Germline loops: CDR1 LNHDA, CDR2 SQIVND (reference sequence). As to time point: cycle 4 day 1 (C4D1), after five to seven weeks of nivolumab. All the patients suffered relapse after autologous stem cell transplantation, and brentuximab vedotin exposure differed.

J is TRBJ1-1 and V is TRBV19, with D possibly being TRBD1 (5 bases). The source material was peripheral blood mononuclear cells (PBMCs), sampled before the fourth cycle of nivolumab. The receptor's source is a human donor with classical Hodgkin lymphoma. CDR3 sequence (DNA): TGTGCCAGTAGTATCGGGGGGATTGGTACTGAAGCTTTCTTT. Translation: CASSIGGIGTEAFF.